The rows below give T cell receptor beta chains drawn from one sample of a study of blood T cell repertoires in COVID-19. Here immunoSEQ multiplex PCR was the method, and the copy in TCRdb shows in-frame clones only, minus some. The sample yields some 290,000 clones, 90% seen once. Specimen: PBMCs or T cells enriched from blood (not recorded which). The receptors stem from a woman aged 30 to 39 who had been exposed to COVID-19. Both conserved end residues are part of each CDR3. Fields, in order: clone size, J gene, V gene, D gene, CDR3 DNA, CDR3 protein. D genes are given only for firm matches. Size is stated for part of the rows, as once, few or many counts, or as a class when the clone is expanded.

NA,TRBJ2-7,TRBV5-6,NA,TGTGCCAGCAGCTTGGCTCCCTACGAGCAGTACTTC,CASSLAPYEQYF
once,TRBJ1-5,TRBV5-4,NA,TGTGCCAGCAGCTTGTCCGGCAATCAGCCCCAGCATTTT,CASSLSGNQPQHF
NA,TRBJ1-5,TRBV6-5,NA,TGTGCCAGCAGCGGGGGGAGGGGAGGCAATCAGCCCCAGCATTTT,CASSGGRGGNQPQHF
NA,TRBJ1-6,TRBV10-3,TRBD1,TGTGCCATCAGTGACCCGACAGGGGGCGCGTATTCACCCCTCCACTTT,CAISDPTGGAYSPLHF
NA,TRBJ2-3,TRBV6-5,TRBD1,TGTGCCAGCAGGGACAGGGGAGGTACAGATACGCAGTATTTT,CASRDRGGTDTQYF
few,TRBJ1-1,TRBV5-1,NA,TGCGCCAGCAGCTTGGTCGGAGGGGCGCTCACTGAAGCTTTCTTT,CASSLVGGALTEAFF
NA,TRBJ1-1,TRBV5-1,TRBD1,TGCGCCAGCAGCTCACAGGGGGCCAACACTGAAGCTTTCTTT,CASSSQGANTEAFF
NA,TRBJ1-1,TRBV6-5,NA,TGTGCCAGCGGGGCCCCGGACACTGAAGCTTTCTTT,CASGAPDTEAFF
NA,TRBJ2-1,TRBV14,TRBD2,TGTGCCAGCAGCCCCCGAAGGGTAGCGGGGGGTTACAATGAGCAGTTCTTC,CASSPRRVAGGYNEQFF
NA,TRBJ1-6,TRBV7-8,TRBD1,TGTGCCAGCAGCCCCCGGGACAGAAACTATAATTCACCCCTCCACTTT,CASSPRDRNYNSPLHF
few,TRBJ1-2,TRBV19,NA,TGTGCCTCCTTTGGGGGCGCGAGCTATGGCTACACCTTC,CASFGGASYGYTF
NA,TRBJ2-7,TRBV19,NA,TGTGCCAGTAGTTCCCAGCGCAGCTACGAGCAGTACTTC,CASSSQRSYEQYF
NA,TRBJ1-5,TRBV7-2,NA,TGTGCCAGCAGCTTAGTCCCAGGGCATTATAGCAATCAGCCCCAGCATTTT,CASSLVPGHYSNQPQHF
NA,TRBJ1-6,TRBV19,NA,TGTGCCAGTAGCAACCTGGGACACGGCGATTCACCCCTCCACTTT,CASSNLGHGDSPLHF
NA,TRBJ1-1,TRBV7-8,NA,TGTGCCAGCAGCTTATACAGGGTACCTGAAGCTTTCTTT,CASSLYRVPEAFF
NA,TRBJ1-4,TRBV6-1,NA,TGTGCCAGCAGTTCTCAACGCGGCGCGGGTGAAAAACTGTTTTTT,CASSSQRGAGEKLFF
NA,TRBJ1-5,TRBV21-1,NA,TGTGCCAGCAGCAAAGAAGCCGGAGAGCTCCAGCATTTT,CASSKEAGELQHF
NA,TRBJ2-3,TRBV5-5,TRBD2,TGTGCCAGCAGCTTGGCGACTAGCCGGACAGATACGCAGTATTTT,CASSLATSRTDTQYF
NA,TRBJ1-1,TRBV18,NA,TGTGCCAGCTCTAACAGGGATATGAACACTGAAGCTTTCTTT,CASSNRDMNTEAFF
NA,TRBJ2-3,TRBV5-6,NA,TGTGCCAGCACCCCACAGGTCTCCAAGGGAGATACGCAGTATTTT,CASTPQVSKGDTQYF
once,TRBJ1-2,TRBV19,NA,TGTGCCAGTAGTATGACAGGAGGCGGCTACACCTTC,CASSMTGGGYTF
NA,TRBJ2-6,TRBV21-1,NA,TGTGCCAGCAGCCCACCAACTGACAGCGTGGTTGCGGGGGCCAACGTCCTGACTTTC,CASSPPTDSVVAGANVLTF
NA,TRBJ1-1,TRBV5-8,TRBD1,TGTGCCAGCAGCTTGTTGCGACAGGGGAACACTGAAGCTTTCTTT,CASSLLRQGNTEAFF
few,TRBJ2-2,TRBV7-6,TRBD2,TGTGCCAGCAGCTTTGCTAGCGGGAGGAACACCGGGGAGCTGTTTTTT,CASSFASGRNTGELFF
NA,TRBJ1-1,TRBV4-1,NA,TGCGCCAGCAGCCCGGTGATCGGGGTGAACACTGAAGCTTTCTTT,CASSPVIGVNTEAFF
once,TRBJ2-4,TRBV6-2/TRBV6-3,TRBD2,TGTGCCAGCAGTAGGGGCCGACTAGCGGGGGCTCAGTACTTC,CASSRGRLAGAQYF
NA,TRBJ2-2,TRBV10-3,NA,TGTGCCATCAGGGGGCCCCTAGCGAACACCGGGGAGCTGTTTTTT,CAIRGPLANTGELFF
NA,TRBJ2-7,TRBV9,TRBD2,TGTGCCAGCAGCGTAGGGTTAGCGGGGGACGAGCAGTACTTC,CASSVGLAGDEQYF
NA,TRBJ2-3,TRBV4-1,TRBD1,TGTGCCAGCAGCCAACAGGGGGCGTCTACAGATACGCAGTATTTT,CASSQQGASTDTQYF
NA,TRBJ1-3,TRBV3-1/TRBV3-2,NA,TGTGCCAGCAGCCCTAGACAGGCTTACACCATATATTTT,CASSPRQAYTIYF
NA,TRBJ2-7,TRBV6-5,NA,TGTGCCAGCAGGCAGGGGTCCTACGAGCAGTACTTC,CASRQGSYEQYF
NA,TRBJ2-3,TRBV5-4,TRBD2,TGTGCCAGCAGCAGGACTAGCGGGGGGTCATCTAGCACAGATACGCAGTATTTT,CASSRTSGGSSSTDTQYF
NA,TRBJ2-4,TRBV11-2,NA,TGTGCCAGCCAAAATCGGGGGGCGGCCAAAAACATTCAGTACTTC,CASQNRGAAKNIQYF
NA,TRBJ2-5,TRBV7-2,NA,TGTGCCAGCAGCCCCCTAACGTACCAAGAGACCCAGTACTTC,CASSPLTYQETQYF
NA,TRBJ2-5,TRBV12-5,NA,TGTGCTAGTGGTCCCATTCCCGGGCCGGGGGAGACCCAGTACTTC,CASGPIPGPGETQYF
NA,TRBJ1-2,TRBV28,TRBD1,TGTGCCAGCAGCTACAGGGGCTTGGGATACACCTTC,CASSYRGLGYTF
NA,TRBJ2-3,TRBV7-2,TRBD2,TGTGCCAGCAGCTTTAGTACCCCGGGTACTAGCGGGGGGAGTAATACGCAGTATTTT,CASSFSTPGTSGGSNTQYF
once,TRBJ2-4,TRBV25-1,NA,TGTGCCAGCAGGGGAGGACTGGCGGTCGAAAACATTCAGTACTTC,CASRGGLAVENIQYF
NA,TRBJ1-5,TRBV9,NA,TGTGCCAGCAGCGTATCGGGGGGCTCTCAGCCCCAGCATTTT,CASSVSGGSQPQHF
NA,TRBJ1-3,TRBV9,TRBD1,TGTGCCAGCAGCGCCCAAACAGGGGTTGGAAACACCATATATTTT,CASSAQTGVGNTIYF
NA,TRBJ2-3,TRBV7-2,NA,TGTGCCAGCAGCCTAGGTGCAGGGGGGTCAGATACGCAGTATTTT,CASSLGAGGSDTQYF
few,TRBJ1-1,TRBV11-3,NA,TGTGCCAGCAGCCTATCATCGAACACTGAAGCTTTCTTT,CASSLSSNTEAFF
NA,TRBJ2-5,TRBV7-9,NA,TGTGCCAGCAGCCCTCTACAACAGGGAATTATACGGGAGACCCAGTACTTC,CASSPLQQGIIRETQYF
NA,TRBJ2-7,TRBV4-1,NA,TGCGCCAGCAGCCAAGGCGGACAGTACTCCTACGAGCAGTACTTC,CASSQGGQYSYEQYF
NA,TRBJ2-1,TRBV6-5,TRBD2,TGTGCCAGCAGTTACTCGGGACTACCTTACAATGAGCAGTTCTTC,CASSYSGLPYNEQFF
NA,TRBJ1-5,TRBV2,TRBD1,TGTGCCAGCCAGGGGGCCAGGCAGCCCCAGCATTTT,CASQGARQPQHF
NA,TRBJ1-6,TRBV6-2/TRBV6-3,TRBD1,TGTGCCAGCAGTGGACAGGGGGGGGCTTCACCCCTCCACTTT,CASSGQGGASPLHF
NA,TRBJ1-5,TRBV7-9,TRBD1,TGTGCCAGCAGCTTGGGACAGGGCAATCAGCCCCAGCATTTT,CASSLGQGNQPQHF
NA,TRBJ1-2,TRBV12-3/TRBV12-4,NA,TGTGCCAGCAGTTTCTCGTTAGCCTATGGCTACACCTTC,CASSFSLAYGYTF
NA,TRBJ2-1,TRBV19,TRBD1,TGTGCCAGTAGTCGCGACAGGGTCAATGAGCAGTTCTTC,CASSRDRVNEQFF
NA,TRBJ2-3,TRBV11-2,TRBD2,TGTGCCAGCAGCTTACGTCTAGCGGGGGGACCGACAGATACGCAGTATTTT,CASSLRLAGGPTDTQYF